These 7 T cell receptor beta chains were sequenced from one sample in a study of T-cell memory formation after mild COVID-19. From the 5' RACE reads, TCRdb called clonotypes with MiXCR, one entry per CDR3 protein. This table has over 120,000 distinct CDR3 sequences, around 27% appearing once. Input material: PBMCs or a T cell subset sorted from them (not recorded which). These receptors all come from an adult woman who had mild COVID-19 (a few samples of this study predate the infection). Cell type and time point are not known.

V is TRBV3-1 and J is TRBJ1-5; D remains ambiguous. CDR3 length equals 13 residues. Trimming pared 1 base from V and 4 bases from J, leaving 5 bases between. Per germline, CDR1 LGHDT and CDR2 YNNKEL (reference sequence). The CDR3 region has the DNA TGTGCCAGCAGCCAAGCAGGTAATCAGCCCCAGCATTTT. Translating it yields CASSQAGNQPQHF. The whole variable domain, filled in from reference TRBV3-1 and TRBJ1-5, reads DTAVSQTPKYLVTQMGNDKSIKCEQNLGHDTMYWYKQDSKKFLKIMFSYNNKELIINETVPNRFSPKSPDKAHLNLHINSLELGDSAVYFCASSQAGNQPQHFGDGTRLSIL.

The CDR3 region is CASSQDQRLAGYNEQFF. The CDR3 coding sequence is TGCGCCAGCAGCCAAGATCAGAGACTAGCGGGCTACAATGAGCAGTTCTTC. The chain has TRBV4-3 and TRBJ2-1; 10 bases match TRBD2. The CDR3 is made up of 17 amino acids. In germline, CDR1 is LGHNA, CDR2 YSLEER. Trimming took 0 bases from V and 3 from J; bases not matched to a gene: 5.

The sample holds a few counts of this clonotype. The CDR3 DNA follows: TGTGCCAGCAGCCGACAGGCGCCGAACACTGAAGCTTTCTTT. Translated: CASSRQAPNTEAFF. The V gene is TRBV27, the J gene TRBJ1-1; a possible D gene is TRBD1 (6 bases). The CDR3 loop spans 14 amino acids. Germline CDR1 and CDR2: MNHEY and SMNVEV (reference sequence). V was clipped by 6 bases and J by 1 base, with 12 bases between them.

This sequence joins TRBV7-6 and TRBJ2-6; tentatively, D is TRBD1 (6 bases). The CDR3 sequence is 17 residues long. Trimming left V 6 bases short and J 0 bases short, with 15 bases between. Germline V lookup: CDR1 SGHVS, CDR2 FNYEAQ. In DNA form, the CDR3 reads TGTGCCAGCAGTCCTCCGGGACAAAGCTCTGGGGCCAACGTCCTGACTTTC. This gives the protein CASSPPGQSSGANVLTF.

The V gene is TRBV10-2, the J gene TRBJ1-1, with D perhaps matching TRBD1 (6 bases). In germline, CDR1 is WSHSY, CDR2 SAAADI. Trimming pared 2 bases from V and 1 base from J, leaving 8 bases between. The CDR3 covers 14 residues. The CDR3 bases are TGCGCCAGCAGTGAGGGGGGGCCGAACACTGAAGCTTTCTTT. It yields the protein CASSEGGPNTEAFF.

This clonotype occurred a few times. The CDR3 DNA reads as TGTGCCAGCAATATACAGGGGGGATGGACAGATACGCAGTATTTT. Translated, it gives CASNIQGGWTDTQYF. V and J are TRBV27 and TRBJ2-3; TRBD1 matches 8 bases. The CDR3 covers 15 residues. V was pared by 7 bases and J by 3 bases, with 9 bases of the junction left unmatched. The germline V gene has CDR1 MNHEY and CDR2 SMNVEV (reference sequence).

This chain uses TRBV29-1 with TRBJ1-2; 9 bases agree with TRBD1. The V gene end was trimmed by 6 bases and the J gene end by 6 bases; junction bases not matched to a gene: 5. Germline V gives CDR1 SQVTM, CDR2 ANQGSEA. CDR3 length equals 12 residues. The CDR3 sequence is CSVGRDRDGYTF. The DNA for the CDR3 is TGCAGCGTCGGCCGGGACAGGGATGGCTACACCTTC.